The present T cell receptor (beta chain) was sequenced within a study of T cells in Graves' hyperthyroidism and ophthalmopathy. Amplification yielded TCR beta CDR3 regions, with RNA transcripts as the source. The TCR CDR3 first-round RT-PCR relied on the HTBI primer set. TCRdb re-analysed the multiplex PCR reads in MiXCR, keeping a single row per CDR3 protein. The sample yields about 640,000 distinct CDR3 sequences, about a fifth seen once. CDR3 length: 17 residues. The germline CDR1 and CDR2 sequences are SGHRS and YFSETQ. V was trimmed by 0 bases and J by 0 bases, leaving 15 bases between them. This clonotype occurred many times.

The sample comprised blood. The sequence was collected from a man younger than 45 with Graves' ophthalmopathy. V is TRBV5-1 and J is TRBJ1-1; D possibly corresponds to TRBD1 (5 bases). CDR3 sequence (DNA): TGCGCCAGCAGCTTGGCGGGAAAGTTGACAGTGAACACTGAAGCTTTCTTT. Translating it yields CASSLAGKLTVNTEAFF.